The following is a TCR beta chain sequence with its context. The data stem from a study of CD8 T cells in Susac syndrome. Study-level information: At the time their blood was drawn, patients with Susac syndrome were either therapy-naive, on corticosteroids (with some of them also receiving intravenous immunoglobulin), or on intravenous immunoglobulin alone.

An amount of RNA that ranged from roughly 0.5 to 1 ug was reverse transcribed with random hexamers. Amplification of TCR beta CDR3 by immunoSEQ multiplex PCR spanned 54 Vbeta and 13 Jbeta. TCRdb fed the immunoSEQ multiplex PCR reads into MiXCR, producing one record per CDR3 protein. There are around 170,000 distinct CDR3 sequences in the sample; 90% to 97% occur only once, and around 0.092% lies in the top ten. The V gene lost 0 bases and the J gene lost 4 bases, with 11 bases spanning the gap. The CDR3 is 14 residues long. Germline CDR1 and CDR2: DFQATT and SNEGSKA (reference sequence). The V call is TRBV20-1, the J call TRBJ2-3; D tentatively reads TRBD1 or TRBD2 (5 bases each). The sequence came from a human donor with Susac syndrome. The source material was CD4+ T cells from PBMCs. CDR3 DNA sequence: TGCAGTGCTAGAGATCAGAGGGGAGCAGATACGCAGTATTTT. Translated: CSARDQRGADTQYF.